Listed here are 32 T cell receptor beta chains from one sample, sequenced in a study of blood T cell repertoires in COVID-19. Profiled with immunoSEQ multiplex PCR; TCRdb holds only in-frame clones, not every one. The sample shows about 240,000 clones, 85% to 90% of them seen only once. Material for sequencing was peripheral blood. The receptors stem from a woman in her 70s with active or convalescent COVID-19.

The chain joins TRBV7-2 to TRBJ1-1, with D hard to call. CDR3 length: 14 amino acids. Between the trimmed V and J ends, which lost 2 bases and 4 bases, there was a span of 11 bases. Germline-derived CDR1 and CDR2 are SGHTA and FQGNSA. CDR3 in amino acids: CASSLLDGVTEAFF. The CDR3 nucleotides are TGTGCCAGCAGCTTACTGGACGGGGTCACTGAAGCTTTCTTT.

This chain connects TRBV19 to TRBJ1-1; D remains ambiguous. V lost 3 bases and J 0 bases, leaving 14 bases between the germline ends. Germline V gene sequence: CDR1 LNHDA, CDR2 SQIVND (reference sequence). CDR3 size: 16 residues. CDR3 nucleotides: TGTGCCAGTAGTATCGGCGAGGGTGGGATGAACACTGAAGCTTTCTTT. It is translated as CASSIGEGGMNTEAFF.

The chain links TRBV7-6 to TRBJ1-1; 8 bases match TRBD1. Germline values: CDR1 SGHVS, CDR2 FNYEAQ. The length of the CDR3 is 15 residues. After removal of 5 bases from V and 6 bases from J, the junction contained 11 bases not matched to a gene. The CDR3 region is CASSPLLPRGPEAFF. CDR3 nucleotides: TGTGCCAGCAGCCCTCTCCTACCCAGGGGGCCTGAAGCTTTCTTT.

The V and J genes are TRBV12-3 or TRBV12-4 and TRBJ2-7, with D possibly matching TRBD1 (6 bases). V was pared by 7 bases and J by 1 base, with 8 bases between. This CDR3 has 12 amino acids. CDR3 DNA sequence: TGTGCCAGCACGGACAGTTCCTACGAGCAGTACTTC. It specifies CASTDSSYEQYF.

The chain has TRBV3-1 (or the pseudogene TRBV3-2) and TRBJ2-5, with 7 bases fitting TRBD2. The CDR3 totals 16 residues. Germline lookup yields CDR1 LGHDT and CDR2 YNNKEL (reference sequence). The junction had 10 bases not matched to a gene; V was cut back by 4 bases and J by 2 bases. The CDR3 region is CASSLPPGLRQETQYF. In DNA, the CDR3 is TGTGCCAGCAGCCTTCCTCCGGGACTACGTCAAGAGACCCAGTACTTC.

The gene calls are TRBV7-9 and TRBJ2-5; a possible D gene is TRBD1 (6 bases). Between the trimmed V and J ends, which lost 1 base and 13 bases, there was a span of 10 bases. The CDR3 consists of 11 residues. Germline V gene data show CDR1 as SEHNR and CDR2 as FQNEAQ (reference sequence). CDR3 nucleotides: TGTGCCAGCAGCTTAGGGGACATTCCGTACTTC. It codes for CASSLGDIPYF.

This sequence joins TRBV19 and TRBJ1-1, with D tentatively TRBD1 (5 bases). Trimming pared 3 bases from V and 5 bases from J, leaving 16 bases between. Germline-derived CDR1 and CDR2 are LNHDA and SQIVND (reference sequence). This CDR3 spans 15 amino acids. CDR3 DNA sequence: TGTGCCAGTAGTATCGCAGGAGGCGGGGGGACTGAAGCTTTCTTT. Translating gives CASSIAGGGGTEAFF. Based on the CDR3 plus reference TRBV19 and TRBJ1-1, the full variable domain is DGGITQSPKYLFRKEGQNVTLSCEQNLNHDAMYWYRQDPGQGLRLIYYSQIVNDFQKGDIAEGYSVSREKKESFPLTVTSAQKNPTAFYLCASSIAGGGGTEAFFGQGTRLTVV.

This clone was observed once. The chain joins TRBV5-6 to TRBJ2-5; a possible D gene is TRBD1 (6 bases). From germline, CDR1 is SGHDT and CDR2 YYEEEE. With 2 bases removed from V and 1 base from J, the gap between germline ends came to 12 bases. The CDR3 is 15 amino acids. Written as DNA, the CDR3 is TGTGCCAGCAGCTTTGGCAGGGGAGTCCAAGAGACCCAGTACTTC. Translated: CASSFGRGVQETQYF. The full variable domain, in which reference TRBV5-6 and TRBJ2-5 provide the parts outside the CDR3, is DAGVTQSPTHLIKTRGQQVTLRCSPKSGHDTVSWYQQALGQGPQFIFQYYEEEERQRGNFPDRFSGHQFPNYSSELNVNALLLGDSALYLCASSFGRGVQETQYFGPGTRLLVL.

V usage is TRBV18 and J usage is TRBJ1-5; weak D call: TRBD1 (6 bases). The V end was cut by 0 bases, the J end by 1 base, with 7 bases between. Germline CDR1 and CDR2: KGHSH and LQKENI. There are 15 residues in the CDR3. CDR3 DNA sequence: TGTGCCAGCTCACCACCGGGACAAAGCAATCAGCCCCAGCATTTT. This translates into CASSPPGQSNQPQHF.

The genes are TRBV12-5 and TRBJ2-1; TRBD2 matches 14 bases. J gave up 10 bases and V 4 bases, and 3 bases lay outside the gene matches. The CDR3 consists of 14 residues. Germline V gene sequence: CDR1 LGHNT, CDR2 FRNRAP. The CDR3 region has the DNA TGTGCTAGTGGTTCGGGACTAGCGGGGGACGAGCAGTTCTTC. This sequence encodes CASGSGLAGDEQFF. The whole variable domain, filled in from reference TRBV12-5 and TRBJ2-1, reads DARVTQTPRHKVTEMGQEVTMRCQPILGHNTVFWYRQTMMQGLELLAYFRNRAPLDDSGMPKDRFSAEMPDATLATLKIQPSEPRDSAVYFCASGSGLAGDEQFFGPGTRLTVL.

The chain is built from TRBV9 and TRBJ1-1, with no clear D. The CDR3 consists of 13 residues. V gave up 2 bases and J gave up 0 bases, with 5 bases separating them. Germline CDR1 SGDLS, CDR2 YYNGEE. This CDR3 reads CASSVQVNTEAFF. The DNA of the CDR3 is TGTGCCAGCAGCGTTCAGGTGAACACTGAAGCTTTCTTT.

In the case of this clone: The junction and the germline gene differ at one end; a read error may be behind it. This sequence joins TRBV6-4 and TRBJ2-1, with 12 bases lining up with TRBD1. This CDR3 is built from 17 residues. Germline lookup yields CDR1 MRHNA and CDR2 SNTAGT. CDR3 sequence (DNA): TGTGCCGGCAGTGACTTATCGGGGGACAGGGGGCGGAATGAGCAGTTCTTC. Protein: CAGSDLSGDRGRNEQFF.

The V gene is TRBV6-1, the J gene TRBJ2-7; 9 positions agree with TRBD1. V gave up 4 bases and J gave up 0 bases; unmatched junction bases: 7. The germline V gene has CDR1 MNHNS and CDR2 SASEGT. The CDR3 is 16 amino acids. In DNA, the CDR3 is TGTGCCAGCAGTGTAAGACAGGGGGGGCTCTCCTACGAGCAGTACTTC. It encodes CASSVRQGGLSYEQYF.

The chain uses TRBV5-1 and TRBJ2-3, with 8 bases fitting TRBD1. Germline CDR1 and CDR2: SGHRS and YFSETQ. There are 16 residues in the CDR3. Germline trimming cut 0 bases from V and 1 base from J; bases unmatched to any gene: 4. CDR3 sequence (DNA): TGCGCCAGCAGCTTGGAGAGGGGACAGGGCACAGATACGCAGTATTTT. It is translated as CASSLERGQGTDTQYF.

CDR3 bases: TGTGCCAGCAGCCCCGCTAGAGGGTCCAGCGCTCGCTATGGCTACACCTTC. It translates to CASSPARGSSARYGYTF. This chain connects TRBV3-1 (or the pseudogene TRBV3-2) to TRBJ1-2; D is unclear. The V end lost 4 bases, the J end lost 4 bases, and 22 bases lay between the germline ends. The V gene's germline CDR1 is LGHDT and CDR2 YNNKEL (reference sequence). This CDR3 contains 17 residues.

The chain employs TRBV7-3 and TRBJ1-2; TRBD1 matches at 8 bases. J gave up 8 bases and V 5 bases, and 7 bases lay outside the gene matches. This CDR3 is built from 13 residues. Germline V CDR1 and CDR2: SGHTA, FQGTGA. The CDR3 sequence: CASSPGTGYGYTF. The DNA of the CDR3 is TGTGCCAGCAGCCCCGGGACAGGATACGGCTACACCTTC.

V and J are TRBV4-1 and TRBJ1-2; D may be TRBD1 (5 bases). CDR1 is MGHRA and CDR2 is YSYEKL in the germline V gene. The V end was cut by 3 bases, the J end by 2 bases, with 13 bases between. This CDR3 spans 15 amino acids. This chain's CDR3 is CASSHPSGGNYGYTF. The CDR3 DNA is TGCGCCAGCAGCCATCCCAGTGGGGGGAACTATGGCTACACCTTC.

This chain joins TRBV19 and TRBJ1-5; maybe TRBD1 (6 bases). Germline lookup yields CDR1 LNHDA and CDR2 SQIVND (reference sequence). The V end was cut by 7 bases, the J end by 3 bases, with 13 bases between. The length of the CDR3 is 14 residues. The CDR3 DNA follows: TGTGCCAGTAACAACAGGGCACACAATCAGCCCCAGCATTTT. It specifies CASNNRAHNQPQHF.

The chain has TRBV5-1 and TRBJ1-2; 9 nucleotides match TRBD1. The CDR3 is 13 amino acids. Germline values: CDR1 SGHRS, CDR2 YFSETQ. V trimming: 2 bases; J trimming: 8 bases; junction bases outside the gene matches: 4. The CDR3, as DNA: TGCGCCAGCAGCTTACAGGGGGCTGAAGGCTACACCTTC. The encoded protein is CASSLQGAEGYTF.

This sequence joins TRBV6-5 and TRBJ1-4, with TRBD1 as a possible D gene (6 bases). Germline V CDR1 and CDR2: MNHEY, SVGAGI. This CDR3 is 15 amino acids long. V was clipped by 6 bases and J by 3 bases, with 14 bases between them. The CDR3 DNA is TGTGCCAGCAGGCCGACAGGAAGCCCTAATGAAAAACTGTTTTTT. Translating gives CASRPTGSPNEKLFF.

The rearrangement uses TRBV21-1 and TRBJ1-5; the table assigns TRBD1, which was not confirmed against the DNA. TRBV21-1 counts as a pseudogene. The CDR3 covers 17 residues. This CDR3 reads CASSRDRVFRGNQPQHF. CDR3 nucleotides: TGTGCCAGCAGCCGGGACAGGGTCTTTCGGGGCAATCAGCCCCAGCATTTT.

This clone has just one count. The CDR3 DNA is TGTGCCAGCAGCCTGACAAGTAATTCACCCCTCCACTTT. Encoded protein: CASSLTSNSPLHF. The chain uses TRBV27 and TRBJ1-6; no clear D. This CDR3 contains 13 residues. V was trimmed by 6 bases and J by 6 bases, leaving 9 bases between them. Germline V lookup: CDR1 MNHEY, CDR2 SMNVEV (reference sequence).

The CDR3 reads CASSPPSPGNTEAFF. DNA of the CDR3: TGTGCCAGCTCACCACCGAGCCCGGGGAACACTGAAGCTTTCTTT. This chain joins TRBV18 and TRBJ1-1, with no clear D. Deletions cut 0 bases from V and 1 base from J, with 9 bases between. CDR1 is KGHSH and CDR2 is LQKENI in the germline V gene. This CDR3 is 15 amino acids long.

V is TRBV10-2 and J is TRBJ1-6; 11 bases are shared with TRBD1. Germline CDR1 is WSHSY and CDR2 is SAAADI. The J segment lost 9 bases and the V segment lost 6 bases, leaving 1 base of the junction unmatched. The CDR3 is 13 amino acids. CDR3 sequence reads: CASRGTGGSPLHF. The CDR3 nucleotides read TGCGCCAGCAGGGGGACAGGGGGTTCACCCCTCCACTTT.

The rearrangement links TRBV27 to TRBJ2-2; 10 nucleotides match TRBD2. The CDR3 covers 15 residues. Trimming took 4 bases from V and 6 from J; bases not matched to a gene: 5. Germline lookup yields CDR1 MNHEY and CDR2 SMNVEV (reference sequence). DNA for the CDR3: TGTGCCAGCAGTTCCGGGACTAGCGTCTCCGGGGAGCTGTTTTTT. It is translated as CASSSGTSVSGELFF.

The J gene is TRBJ1-5, the V gene TRBV24-1; 9 bases are a match to TRBD1. Germline CDR1 reads KGHDR; CDR2 reads SFDVKD. Losses at the gene ends were 5 bases for V and 0 bases for J; bases not matched to a gene: 7. The CDR3 contains 17 residues. This CDR3 reads CATSGGQGSGSNQPQHF. CDR3 nucleotides: TGTGCCACCAGTGGGGGACAGGGTTCCGGTAGCAATCAGCCCCAGCATTTT.

CDR3 residues: CASSQKLFDNSGNTIYF. CDR3 DNA: TGCGCCAGCAGCCAAAAGTTATTCGACAACTCTGGAAACACCATATATTTT. The V gene is TRBV4-1, the J gene TRBJ1-3; no definite D call. The CDR3 length is 17 residues. Trimming cost V 2 bases and J 0 bases, with 14 bases left between them. Germline CDR1 MGHRA, CDR2 YSYEKL.

Points on this clone: The junction shows a germline mismatch at one end, possibly a read error. The chain couples TRBV9 to TRBJ2-7; 7 nucleotides align to TRBD1. The CDR3 consists of 15 residues. Germline CDR1 reads SGDLS; CDR2 reads YYNGEE. CDR3 sequence reads: CASSVDPGQYYEQYF. The CDR3 DNA is TGTGCCAGCAGTGTAGACCCGGGACAGTACTACGAGCAGTACTTC. The variable domain in full, with the rest retrieved from reference TRBV9 and TRBJ2-7, is DSGVTQTPKHLITATGQRVTLRCSPRSGDLSVYWYQQSLDQGLQFLIQYYNGEERAKGNILERFSAQQFPDLHSELNLSSLELGDSALYFCASSVDPGQYYEQYFGPGTRLTVT.

The V call is TRBV2, the J call TRBJ1-1, with TRBD1 matching 8 bases. Germline values: CDR1 SNHLY, CDR2 FYNNEI. V was pared by 6 bases and J by 3 bases, with 9 bases of the junction left unmatched. The CDR3 consists of 15 residues. The CDR3 region has the DNA TGTGCCAGCAGCCCCCCGGGACAGGTTTACACTGAAGCTTTCTTT. This codes for CASSPPGQVYTEAFF. Complete variable domain (other parts from reference TRBV2 and TRBJ1-1): EPEVTQTPSHQVTQMGQEVILRCVPISNHLYFYWYRQILGQKVEFLVSFYNNEISEKSEIFDDQFSVERPDGSNFTLKIRSTKLEDSAMYFCASSPPGQVYTEAFFGQGTRLTVV.

The V gene is TRBV5-8, the J gene TRBJ2-3; no clear D. The CDR3 is made up of 14 amino acids. V was clipped by 2 bases and J by 1 base, with 8 bases between them. Germline V gene sequence: CDR1 SGHTS, CDR2 YDEGEE. DNA of the CDR3: TGTGCCAGCAGCTTAGATCGGGGCACAGATACGCAGTATTTT. Translated, it gives CASSLDRGTDTQYF.

The rearrangement links TRBV18 to TRBJ2-7, with D perhaps matching TRBD2 (5 bases). V was pared by 6 bases and J by 3 bases, with 9 bases between. The CDR3 is made up of 12 amino acids. CDR1 and CDR2 from the germline V gene are KGHSH and LQKENI. In nucleotides, the CDR3 is TGTGCCAGCTCCGAACGGGGCTACGAGCAGTACTTC. It translates to CASSERGYEQYF. The full variable domain, with the rest looked up from reference TRBV18 and TRBJ2-7, is NAGVMQNPRHLVRRRGQEARLRCSPMKGHSHVYWYRQLPEEGLKFMVYLQKENIIDESGMPKERFSAEFPKEGPSILRIQQVVRGDSAAYFCASSERGYEQYFGPGTRLTVT.

The V and J genes are TRBV14 and TRBJ1-3; D remains unclear. CDR3 length: 12 residues. V shed 0 bases and J shed 8 bases, with 5 bases lying between them. Germline-derived CDR1 and CDR2 are SGHDN and FVKESK. CDR3 in amino acids: CASSQDRYTIYF. DNA for the CDR3: TGTGCCAGCAGCCAAGATCGGTACACCATATATTTT.